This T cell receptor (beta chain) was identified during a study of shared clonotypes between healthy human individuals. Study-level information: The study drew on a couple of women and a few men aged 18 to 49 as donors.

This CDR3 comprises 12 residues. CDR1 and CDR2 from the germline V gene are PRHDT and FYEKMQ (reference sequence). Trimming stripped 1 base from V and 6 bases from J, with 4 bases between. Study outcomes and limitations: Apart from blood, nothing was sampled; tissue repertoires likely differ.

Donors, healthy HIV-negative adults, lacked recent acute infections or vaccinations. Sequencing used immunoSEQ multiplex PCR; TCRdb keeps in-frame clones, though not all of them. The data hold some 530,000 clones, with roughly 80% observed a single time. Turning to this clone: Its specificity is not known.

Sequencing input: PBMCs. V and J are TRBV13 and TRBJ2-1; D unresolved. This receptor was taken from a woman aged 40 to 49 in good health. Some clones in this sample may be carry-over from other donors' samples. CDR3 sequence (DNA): TGTGCCAGCAGCTTAGCAACCAATGAGCAGTTCTTC. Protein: CASSLATNEQFF.